This TCR beta chain was sequenced in a study of CD8 T cells in Susac syndrome. Findings of the study overall: Clonal expansion was absent from the CD4+ T cell repertoires in Susac syndrome.

A remark on this clonotype: Its specificity is not known.

Reverse transcription used about 0.5 to 1 ug RNA and random hexamers. An immunoSEQ multiplex PCR generated amplified TCR beta CDR3 products spanning 54 Vbeta and 13 Jbeta. Each CDR3 protein is one row after TCRdb ran MiXCR on the immunoSEQ multiplex PCR reads. Of more than 100,000 distinct CDR3 sequences listed, around 96% are singletons. CD8+ and CD4+ blood T cells underwent TCR beta sequencing. Both CD4+ and CD8+ T cells were negatively isolated, and TEMRA cells underwent FACS enrichment. V was pared by 0 bases and J by 4 bases, with 10 bases of the junction left unmatched. Germline-derived CDR1 and CDR2 are DFQATT and SNEGSKA (reference sequence). This CDR3 spans 16 amino acids.

The sequenced sample was CD4+ T cells from PBMCs. The sequence derives from a human donor with Susac syndrome. The rearrangement uses TRBV20-1 and TRBJ2-3; 7 positions match TRBD2. CDR3 bases: TGCAGTGCTAGAGATCCCGGGACTACCCTTGCAGATACGCAGTATTTT. It translates to CSARDPGTTLADTQYF.